The 9 T cell receptor beta chains given below trace back to one sample, sequenced in a study of neurological immune-mediated disorders. TCRdb called the 5' RACE reads again in MiXCR, with one record for every CDR3 protein. The data hold 50,000 to 75,000 distinct CDR3 sequences, with 4.1% observed a single time. The sequencing input was PBMCs. All receptors come from a man in his fifties with multiple sclerosis.

In this sample, this clonotype turned up many times. Germline and junction disagree at one end, which may indicate a read error. The rearrangement joins TRBV5-6 to TRBJ2-6; TRBD1 is a possible D gene (5 bases). The CDR3 extends over 15 amino acids. The germline V gene has CDR1 SGHDT and CDR2 YYEEEE. The CDR3 bases are TGTGCCAGCAGCTTGGCTGGCTCTGGGGCCAAAGTCCTGACTTTC. Translated: CASSLAGSGAKVLTF.

In its sample, this clonotype was seen many times. The rearrangement links TRBV9 to TRBJ2-7, with TRBD2 matching over 8 bases. V was pared by 2 bases and J by 1 base, with 5 bases of the junction left unmatched. The CDR3 is 15 amino acids. CDR1 is SGDLS and CDR2 is YYNGEE in the germline V gene. The DNA of the CDR3 is TGTGCCAGCAGCGTGGGAGCGGGGGAGTCCTACGAGCAGTACTTC. Its protein is CASSVGAGESYEQYF. Complete variable domain (other parts from reference TRBV9 and TRBJ2-7): DSGVTQTPKHLITATGQRVTLRCSPRSGDLSVYWYQQSLDQGLQFLIQYYNGEERAKGNILERFSAQQFPDLHSELNLSSLELGDSALYFCASSVGAGESYEQYFGPGTRLTVT.

This clonotype appeared many times. J is TRBJ1-1 and V is TRBV12-3 or TRBV12-4; D is ambiguous. The CDR3 runs to 16 residues. V was pared by 7 bases and J by 2 bases, with 20 bases between. The CDR3 loop is CASNIQSGTINTEAFF. In DNA form, the CDR3 reads TGTGCCAGCAACATCCAAAGCGGCACGATAAACACTGAAGCTTTCTTT.

With regard to this clonotype: A read error may be the cause here, since a much bigger clone is one base away. J is TRBJ1-5 and V is TRBV28; D remains ambiguous. The CDR3 loop spans 16 amino acids. Germline-derived CDR1 and CDR2 are MDHEN and SYDVKM. DNA for the CDR3: TGTGCCAGCAGTTTAACACAGAGCGGTATTGTTTGGCTCCAGAATTTT. Its translation: CASSLTQSGIVWLQNF.

This clonotype has ten or more counts. The chain employs TRBV20-1 and TRBJ2-1; the match to TRBD2 covers 9 bases. The CDR3 contains 13 residues. Germline V gives CDR1 DFQATT, CDR2 SNEGSKA (reference sequence). After removal of 6 bases from V and 8 bases from J, the junction contained 8 bases not matched to a gene. The CDR3 nucleotides are TGCAGTGCGAGAAGCGGGGGGATATATGAGCAGTTCTTC. Its translation: CSARSGGIYEQFF.

This clonotype was picked up many times. This chain links TRBV28 with TRBJ2-7; perhaps TRBD1 as D (5 bases). Trimming left V 5 bases short and J 7 bases short, with 12 bases between. This CDR3 spans 12 amino acids. Germline V gene data show CDR1 as MDHEN and CDR2 as SYDVKM. CDR3 nucleotide sequence: TGTGCCAGCAGTCCAGGGCTTCGGGAGCAGTACGTC. It is translated as CASSPGLREQYV.

This clonotype was recorded at least ten times. The rearrangement uses TRBV2 and TRBJ2-3; TRBD2 matches at 11 bases. Per germline, CDR1 SNHLY and CDR2 FYNNEI. Germline trimming cut 1 base from V and 5 bases from J; bases unmatched to any gene: 8. There are 17 residues in the CDR3. The CDR3 loop is CASSEVRLAGRGDTQYF. CDR3 in DNA: TGTGCCAGCAGTGAAGTACGACTAGCGGGGAGGGGAGATACGCAGTATTTT. Full variable domain (remainder filled in from reference TRBV2 and TRBJ2-3): EPEVTQTPSHQVTQMGQEVILRCVPISNHLYFYWYRQILGQKVEFLVSFYNNEISEKSEIFDDQFSVERPDGSNFTLKIRSTKLEDSAMYFCASSEVRLAGRGDTQYFGPGTRLTVL.

This clonotype has at least ten counts. The chain uses TRBV20-1 and TRBJ2-3; unclear D gene. From germline, CDR1 is DFQATT and CDR2 SNEGSKA (reference sequence). Trimming cost V 3 bases and J 0 bases, with 10 bases left between them. The CDR3 has 14 residues. CDR3 sequence (DNA): TGCAGTGCTAGTCGTCCACCAAGCACAGATACGCAGTATTTT. Its protein is CSASRPPSTDTQYF.

As for this clonotype: The junction departs from germline at one end; a sequencing error may be responsible. The rearrangement links TRBV4-1 to TRBJ1-5; D unclear. This CDR3 comprises 17 residues. The germline V gene has CDR1 MGHRA and CDR2 YSYEKL. CDR3: CASSQDESARSNQPQNF. CDR3 DNA: TGCGCCAGCAGCCAGGATGAGTCGGCCAGAAGCAATCAGCCCCAGAATTTT.